These 30 T cell receptor beta chains were all obtained from the same sample, sequenced in a study of shared clonotypes between healthy human individuals. Assay: immunoSEQ multiplex PCR; the TCRdb copy retains only in-frame clones and omits some. The sample holds a few million clones, around 90% seen once. The sequenced sample was naive CD4+ T cells from PBMCs. Described subset: CD45RA+ positively selected. These receptors all stem from a man aged 18-30 years in good health. Some clones in this sample may be carry-over from other donors' samples.

This clone was seen just once. The chain couples TRBV2 to TRBJ1-1, with D hard to call. The CDR3 extends over 14 amino acids. Trimming took 4 bases from V and 1 from J, leaving 10 bases between them. The V gene's germline CDR1 is SNHLY and CDR2 FYNNEI. CDR3 in DNA: TGTGCCAGCAGTGGACCGAGCCGGAACACTGAAGCTTTCTTT. Its translation: CASSGPSRNTEAFF.

This clone was detected only once. This sequence joins TRBV18 and TRBJ1-1, with D possibly TRBD1 on 5 matching bases. Germline V lookup: CDR1 KGHSH, CDR2 LQKENI. The V end lost 0 bases, the J end lost 1 base, and 9 bases lay between the germline ends. The CDR3 covers 15 residues. CDR3 in amino acids: CASSPPGHRNTEAFF. The CDR3 DNA sequence: TGTGCCAGCTCACCACCTGGACACCGGAACACTGAAGCTTTCTTT.

J is TRBJ2-7 and V is TRBV5-8, with 10 bases matching TRBD2. CDR1 and CDR2 (germline): SGHTS, YDEGEE. There are 14 residues in the CDR3. The ends lost 4 bases at V and 2 bases at J; junction bases unmatched: 3. CDR3 nucleotides: TGTGCCAGCAGCCGACTAGCGGGCACCTACGAGCAGTACTTC. Its translation is CASSRLAGTYEQYF.

This clone appeared once. This sequence joins TRBV29-1 and TRBJ2-1; 8 nucleotides align to TRBD1. Per the germline V gene, CDR1 is SQVTM and CDR2 is ANQGSEA. The CDR3 has 15 amino acids. Trimming cost V 6 bases and J 2 bases; bases outside gene matches: 9. Here the CDR3 DNA reads TGCAGCGTGCGCAACACAGGGGGGCCCTACAATGAGCAGTTCTTC. Encoded protein: CSVRNTGGPYNEQFF.

The V gene is TRBV11-2, the J gene TRBJ2-3; 11 bases align to TRBD2. Trimming took 3 bases from V and 2 from J; bases not matched to a gene: 4. The CDR3 consists of 16 residues. In germline, CDR1 is SGHAT, CDR2 FQNNGV. The CDR3 DNA follows: TGTGCCAGCAGCTTCCTAGCGGGAGGCACCACAGATACGCAGTATTTT. Protein product: CASSFLAGGTTDTQYF.

A remark on this clone: Other DNA sequences in this specimen translate into the identical CDR3. The chain employs TRBV29-1 and TRBJ2-3; 7 bases align to TRBD2. From germline, CDR1 is SQVTM and CDR2 ANQGSEA. The CDR3 extends over 13 amino acids. V lost 3 bases, J lost 3 bases, and 3 bases stayed unmatched. CDR3 nucleotides: TGCAGCGTTGAGTCGGGGGGAACAGATACGCAGTATTTT. Translating gives CSVESGGTDTQYF.

Comments on this clone: The sample holds other DNA sequences that translate to the same CDR3. V is TRBV18 and J is TRBJ2-2; D perhaps matches TRBD2 (5 bases). The germline gives CDR1 KGHSH, CDR2 LQKENI. Trimming removed 0 bases at V and 2 bases at J, with 10 bases between. The CDR3 has 16 amino acids. CDR3 sequence reads: CASSPPGRGNTGELFF. In DNA, the CDR3 is TGTGCCAGCTCACCACCCGGACGGGGTAACACCGGGGAGCTGTTTTTT.

The rearrangement links TRBV10-3 to TRBJ1-2; possible D gene TRBD1, 5 bases. Germline assignment: CDR1 ENHRY and CDR2 SYGVKD. Trimming took 0 bases from V and 7 from J, leaving 9 bases between them. The CDR3 spans 13 residues. DNA of the CDR3: TGTGCCATCAGTGAGTCTAGTGGGGGTGGCTACACCTTC. Its translation: CAISESSGGGYTF.

Of note for this clone: Other nucleotide sequences from this sample produce the same CDR3. This chain joins TRBV10-3 and TRBJ1-2, with D possibly TRBD1 on 6 matching bases. The ends were cut back, 2 bases at V and 2 bases at J, with 6 bases in the middle. Per germline, CDR1 ENHRY and CDR2 SYGVKD. There are 13 residues in the CDR3. The CDR3 here is CAISEDRNYGYTF. The CDR3 nucleotides are TGTGCCATCAGTGAGGACAGGAACTATGGCTACACCTTC.

V is TRBV9 and J is TRBJ2-5, with D perhaps matching TRBD2 (6 bases). The J call is uncertain, as TRBJ2-7 better fits the DNA end. The CDR3 has 14 amino acids. Germline CDR1 SGDLS, CDR2 YYNGEE. CDR3 in DNA: TGTGCCAGCAGCGTCCGGGACTTGGACTACGAGCAGTACTTC. This gives the protein CASSVRDLDYEQYF.

The chain couples TRBV6-5 to TRBJ1-2; 7 bases align to TRBD1. Trimming took 5 bases from V and 6 from J; bases not matched to a gene: 3. Germline loops: CDR1 MNHEY, CDR2 SVGAGI. This CDR3 spans 12 amino acids. The CDR3 sequence is CASSQGQNGYTF. As DNA, the CDR3 is TGTGCCAGCAGTCAGGGACAGAATGGCTACACCTTC.

The V gene is TRBV7-3, the J gene TRBJ2-2, with D possibly being TRBD1 or TRBD2 (5 bases each). Trimming pared 5 bases from V and 0 bases from J, leaving 10 bases between. This CDR3 comprises 15 residues. CDR1 and CDR2 from the germline V gene are SGHTA and FQGTGA. This CDR3 reads CASSGAGSNTGELFF. The CDR3 nucleotides read TGTGCCAGCAGCGGGGCGGGTTCGAACACCGGGGAGCTGTTTTTT.

The chain employs TRBV18 and TRBJ2-5; TRBD1 agrees at 7 bases. V trimming: 2 bases; J trimming: 1 base; junction bases outside the gene matches: 7. Germline loops: CDR1 KGHSH, CDR2 LQKENI. The CDR3 consists of 16 residues. CDR3 in amino acids: CASSPSVWDSQETQYF. The CDR3 nucleotides read TGTGCCAGCTCACCATCGGTCTGGGACAGCCAAGAGACCCAGTACTTC.

The chain employs TRBV18 and TRBJ1-2; tentative D call: TRBD1 (5 bases). From germline, CDR1 is KGHSH and CDR2 LQKENI. Trimming removed 1 base from V and 8 bases from J, with 11 bases in between. CDR3 size: 13 residues. CDR3 bases: TGTGCCAGCTCACCACGGGACGTTCCAGGCTACACCTTC. It encodes CASSPRDVPGYTF.

The chain has TRBV28 and TRBJ2-1, with TRBD2 matching 8 bases. V shed 4 bases, J shed 4 bases, and the junction held 9 bases outside the gene matches. CDR3 size: 16 residues. The germline gives CDR1 MDHEN, CDR2 SYDVKM. In nucleotides, the CDR3 is TGTGCCAGCAGTTCCCTACCGAGCGGGGGTTACAATGAGCAGTTCTTC. Protein sequence: CASSSLPSGGYNEQFF.

V gene TRBV10-2 combines with J gene TRBJ1-5, with 7 bases fitting TRBD1. This CDR3 is 14 amino acids long. Germline assignment: CDR1 WSHSY and CDR2 SAAADI. J lost 5 bases, V lost 7 bases, and 8 bases had no gene match. For the CDR3, the DNA is TGCGCCAGCAATTCTAGGGGGCTGGATCAGCCCCAGCATTTT. Encoded protein: CASNSRGLDQPQHF.

CDR3 sequence: CASSLLLGQGMNEQYF. The CDR3 nucleotides read TGTGCCAGCAGTTTACTACTGGGACAGGGTATGAACGAGCAGTACTTC. The chain recombines TRBV28 with TRBJ2-7, with 9 bases that match TRBD1. Germline assignment: CDR1 MDHEN and CDR2 SYDVKM. The CDR3 extends over 16 amino acids. V gave up 2 bases and J gave up 5 bases; unmatched junction bases: 10.

This chain links TRBV28 with TRBJ2-2; TRBD1 or TRBD2 may be the D gene (6 bases each). CDR1 is MDHEN, CDR2 SYDVKM, per germline. Between the trimmed V and J ends, which lost 6 bases and 2 bases, there was a span of 19 bases. This CDR3 contains 17 residues. The DNA for the CDR3 is TGTGCCAGCAGCGGGGAGTGGGGGGCGCACAACACCGGGGAGCTGTTTTTT. As protein: CASSGEWGAHNTGELFF.

The rearrangement links TRBV29-1 to TRBJ2-7; D is possibly TRBD2 (6 bases). V dropped 6 bases and J dropped 2 bases, with 20 bases sitting between them. Germline V gene data show CDR1 as SQVTM and CDR2 as ANQGSEA. The CDR3 consists of 15 residues. The CDR3 here is CSVANPGLGPYEQYF. The CDR3 nucleotides read TGCAGCGTCGCAAACCCGGGACTCGGACCCTACGAGCAGTACTTC.

DNA for the CDR3: TGTGCCACCAGCAGAAACTTCCCCCACACTGGGACTAGCAGCTCCTACGAGCAGTACTTC. Translating gives CATSRNFPHTGTSSSYEQYF. The chain links TRBV15 to TRBJ2-7, with 9 positions matching TRBD2. V lost 2 bases and J lost 0; bases outside the gene matches: 17. Per the germline V gene, CDR1 is LNHNV and CDR2 is YYDKDF (reference sequence). The CDR3 is 20 amino acids.

V gene TRBV6-5 combines with J gene TRBJ2-7, with 8 bases lining up with TRBD1. J was trimmed by 8 bases and V by 4 bases; bases with no gene match: 4. The CDR3 covers 12 residues. Germline lookup yields CDR1 MNHEY and CDR2 SVGAGI. The CDR3 nucleotides are TGTGCCAGCAGTTCCAGGACAGGGCAGCAGTACTTC. Translation: CASSSRTGQQYF.

This chain joins TRBV6-1 and TRBJ2-7, with 11 bases matching TRBD1. In germline, CDR1 is MNHNS, CDR2 SASEGT. The CDR3 totals 14 residues. The V segment lost 6 bases and the J segment 4 bases; nucleotides outside the gene matches: 5. CDR3 region: CASRDGTGGYEQYF. The DNA of the CDR3 is TGTGCCAGCAGGGATGGGACAGGGGGGTACGAGCAGTACTTC.

This clone is a singleton in its sample. Other DNA sequences within the sample encode an identical CDR3. CDR3 coding DNA: TGTGCCAGCAGTTTAGCGCGGAATGAGCAGTTCTTC. Its protein is CASSLARNEQFF. The chain employs TRBV28 and TRBJ2-1; D uncertain. With 2 bases removed from V and 7 bases from J, the gap between germline ends came to 6 bases. The CDR3 loop spans 12 amino acids. Germline-derived CDR1 and CDR2 are MDHEN and SYDVKM.

V usage is TRBV19 and J usage is TRBJ2-2; perhaps TRBD1 as D (7 bases). CDR1 LNHDA and CDR2 SQIVND come from the germline V gene (reference sequence). The CDR3 contains 14 residues. V was pared by 3 bases and J by 6 bases, with 11 bases between. The CDR3 region is CASSMVRGAGELFF. CDR3 coding DNA: TGTGCCAGTAGTATGGTCAGGGGGGCCGGGGAGCTGTTTTTT. The variable domain in full, with the rest retrieved from reference TRBV19 and TRBJ2-2, is DGGITQSPKYLFRKEGQNVTLSCEQNLNHDAMYWYRQDPGQGLRLIYYSQIVNDFQKGDIAEGYSVSREKKESFPLTVTSAQKNPTAFYLCASSMVRGAGELFFGEGSRLTVL.

The chain links TRBV5-1 to TRBJ1-3; the D is unclear. The V end lost 0 bases, the J end lost 3 bases, and 7 bases lay between the germline ends. The CDR3 length is 14 residues. CDR1 and CDR2 (germline): SGHRS, YFSETQ. The CDR3 coding sequence is TGCGCCAGCAGCTTGGACAGCTTTGGAAACACCATATATTTT. Translating it yields CASSLDSFGNTIYF.

The chain has TRBV27 and TRBJ2-7; D possibly uses TRBD1 or TRBD2 (6 bases each). CDR1 is MNHEY and CDR2 is SMNVEV in the germline V gene (reference sequence). The CDR3 contains 19 residues. The germline V and J ends were trimmed by 2 bases and 7 bases, with 30 bases remaining between them. The CDR3 DNA sequence: TGTGCCAGCAGTTTACGAGGGGGGAGGCCCACCACCCCCCGTGGTGAGCAGTACTTC. Residues: CASSLRGGRPTTPRGEQYF.

The chain is built from TRBV10-3 and TRBJ2-2; a weak D match, TRBD2 (5 bases). Germline values: CDR1 ENHRY, CDR2 SYGVKD. Between the trimmed V and J ends, which lost 6 bases and 7 bases, there was a span of 9 bases. The CDR3 contains 12 residues. The CDR3 loop reads CAISGLRGELFF. DNA for the CDR3: TGTGCCATCAGCGGACTTCGCGGGGAGCTGTTTTTT.

This clone was seen only once. This chain connects TRBV7-3 to TRBJ2-1; D uncertain. V lost 3 bases and J 8 bases, leaving 20 bases between the germline ends. The V gene's germline CDR1 is SGHTA and CDR2 FQGTGA. This CDR3 is 16 amino acids long. In nucleotides, the CDR3 is TGTGCCAGCAGCTTCATGGGCCGTAAATCCGGCGATGAGCAGTTCTTC. Its protein product is CASSFMGRKSGDEQFF.

This clone turned up a few times. V is TRBV6-5 and J is TRBJ2-1; 7 bases map to TRBD2. CDR3 length: 12 amino acids. Trimming removed 8 bases from V and 5 bases from J; junction bases left unmatched: 3. The germline V gene encodes CDR1 MNHEY and CDR2 SVGAGI. As DNA, the CDR3 is TGTGCCAGCGCGCGGGGGAACAATGAGCAGTTCTTC. Translated, it gives CASARGNNEQFF.

The chain employs TRBV11-2 and TRBJ2-3; tentative D call: TRBD2 (6 bases). Germline assignment: CDR1 SGHAT and CDR2 FQNNGV. Trimming stripped 3 bases from V and 3 bases from J, with 19 bases between. The CDR3 has 17 amino acids. The CDR3 DNA is TGTGCCAGCAGCTTTGCTCTCCGGGAGTGGTGGACAGATACGCAGTATTTT. Translation: CASSFALREWWTDTQYF.